Below are 10 T cell receptor beta chains sequenced from a single sample in a study of regulatory T cells in long-lasting Graves disease. Indicated time point: persistent/refractory GD, antithyroid drugs over 5 years with positive TRAb. Following extraction of RNA from PBMCs, that RNA was used to make the TCR library. Construction of TCR beta libraries relied on iRepertoire HTBI primers and on Arm-PCR targeting CDR3 regions. TCRdb reprocessed the multiplex PCR reads with MiXCR, giving one entry per CDR3 protein. The sample includes about 450,000 distinct CDR3 sequences, 20% to 25% of them seen just once. The source material was peripheral blood mononuclear cells (PBMCs), sampled when the disease was refractory, from a patient treated with antithyroid drugs. All receptors derive from a female donor with Graves disease.

This clonotype has just a few counts. This may arise from a read error, as a much more abundant clone is one base away. The rearrangement joins TRBV20-1 to TRBJ2-5; a possible D gene is TRBD1 (6 bases). Germline V CDR1 and CDR2: DFQATT, SNEGSKA (reference sequence). The length of the CDR3 is 15 residues. The V gene lost 8 bases and the J gene lost 1 base, with 20 bases spanning the gap. CDR3 region: CSTIVLQGRQETQYF. In nucleotides, the CDR3 is TGCAGTACCATTGTCCTACAGGGCCGCCAAGAGACCCAGTACTTC.

This clonotype has ten or more counts. The rearrangement links TRBV11-2 to TRBJ2-5; no firm D call. The CDR3 is 16 amino acids. Germline CDR1 SGHAT, CDR2 FQNNGV. V lost 5 bases, J lost 5 bases, and 21 bases lay in between. CDR3 loop: CASSPPRVSVRETQYF. In DNA, the CDR3 is TGTGCCAGCAGCCCCCCCCGTGTTTCAGTTCGGGAGACCCAGTACTTC.

The table lists this clonotype with a few counts. The chain uses TRBV4-3 and TRBJ2-7; 8 nucleotides agree with TRBD2. The CDR3 contains 16 residues. Per germline, CDR1 LGHNA and CDR2 YSLEER. The V gene end was trimmed by 1 base and the J gene end by 5 bases; junction bases not matched to a gene: 10. Here the CDR3 reads CASSQATGLGLDEQYF. CDR3 nucleotides: TGCGCCAGCAGCCAAGCGACGGGACTAGGACTTGACGAGCAGTACTTC.

The V call is TRBV7-2, the J call TRBJ2-7; D may be TRBD2 (7 bases). Germline CDR1 SGHTA, CDR2 FQGNSA. Trimming removed 5 bases at V and 1 base at J, with 18 bases between. This CDR3 comprises 16 residues. The CDR3 DNA reads TGTGCCAGCAGCCGAAAGGGGGGGCTTGGATCCTACGAGCAGTACTTC. This encodes CASSRKGGLGSYEQYF.

This clonotype has only a few counts. CDR3 sequence (DNA): TGTGCCAGCAGTGATAGCGCTGCTAGCGCGGAGCAGTTCTTC. This gives the protein CASSDSAASAEQFF. The V call is TRBV25-1, the J call TRBJ2-1; a weak D match, TRBD2 (6 bases). The germline V gene encodes CDR1 MGHDK and CDR2 SYGVNS. Trimming removed 3 bases at V and 10 bases at J, with 16 bases between. This CDR3 comprises 14 residues.

J is TRBJ2-7 and V is TRBV19; 7 nucleotides match TRBD1. Germline V gene data show CDR1 as LNHDA and CDR2 as SQIVND (reference sequence). The J segment lost 3 bases and the V segment lost 5 bases, leaving 10 bases of the junction unmatched. This CDR3 has 15 amino acids. The CDR3 is CASSGQAAGVYEQYF. DNA for the CDR3: TGTGCCAGTAGTGGACAGGCCGCAGGGGTCTACGAGCAGTACTTC.

J is TRBJ2-7 and V is TRBV7-2; the match to TRBD1 covers 9 bases. Germline V gene data show CDR1 as SGHTA and CDR2 as FQGNSA. This CDR3 has 15 amino acids. Trimming cost V 5 bases and J 4 bases; bases outside gene matches: 9. The CDR3 spells CASSQVQGALYEQYF. In nucleotides, the CDR3 is TGTGCCAGCAGCCAAGTACAGGGGGCGCTATACGAGCAGTACTTC.

The V call is TRBV6-1, the J call TRBJ1-5; D is perhaps TRBD1 (5 bases). The CDR3 runs to 14 residues. Germline V gene data show CDR1 as MNHNS and CDR2 as SASEGT. V gave up 8 bases and J gave up 9 bases, with 20 bases separating them. CDR3 amino acids: CASRQGTDVGPQHF. In nucleotides, the CDR3 is TGTGCCAGCCGCCAAGGGACGGACGTGGGGCCCCAGCATTTT.

This clonotype was seen ten or more times. This chain uses TRBV7-2 with TRBJ1-2; D unresolved. Germline CDR1 and CDR2: SGHTA and FQGNSA. This CDR3 is built from 13 residues. V was clipped by 5 bases and J by 8 bases, with 15 bases between them. The CDR3, as DNA: TGTGCCAGCAGCGGTGACGTCGTTCGCGGCTACACCTTC. Its translation: CASSGDVVRGYTF.

This clonotype was recorded many times. The chain employs TRBV28 and TRBJ2-5; maybe TRBD2 (5 bases). The CDR3 sequence is 13 residues long. Trimming left V 7 bases short and J 2 bases short, with 11 bases between. Germline values: CDR1 MDHEN, CDR2 SYDVKM. CDR3 in amino acids: CASKNPGQETQYF. The CDR3 nucleotides read TGTGCCAGCAAGAACCCGGGGCAAGAGACCCAGTACTTC.